This TCR beta chain was profiled in a study of human T cells and chemical hapten exposure. Whole-study context: Women made up most patients, who had alopecia areata, totalis or universalis. Whole-study findings and limits: Donors were affected by alopecia, so their immune reaction might vary from that of healthy individuals.

V was shortened by 7 bases and J by 2 bases, with 15 bases between the two germline ends. Looked up from germline, CDR1 is MNHNS and CDR2 is SASEGT. The CDR3 runs to 14 residues. Via MiXCR, TCRdb re-called the RACE reads, giving one row per CDR3 protein. Of 130,000 or so distinct CDR3 sequences listed, about 11% are singletons. The time point here: patch test 3, about 24 weeks after DPC sensitization. Treatment reported: therapeutic diphenylcyclopropenone sensitization with weekly scalp DPC. Extraction yielded total RNA from whole blood (unfractionated). This clonotype was observed many times. What it binds is not known.

The chain links TRBV6-1 to TRBJ2-7, with D possibly matching TRBD1 (6 bases). This receptor was identified in a woman in her fifties or sixties with alopecia areata. Some clones in this sample may be carry-over from other donors' samples. The sequenced sample was whole blood, obtained in connection with sensitization to the hapten diphenylcyclopropenone (DPC). In DNA form, the CDR3 reads TGTGCCAGCACTCACGCCCGGGACACCTACGAGCAGTACTTC. This translates into CASTHARDTYEQYF.